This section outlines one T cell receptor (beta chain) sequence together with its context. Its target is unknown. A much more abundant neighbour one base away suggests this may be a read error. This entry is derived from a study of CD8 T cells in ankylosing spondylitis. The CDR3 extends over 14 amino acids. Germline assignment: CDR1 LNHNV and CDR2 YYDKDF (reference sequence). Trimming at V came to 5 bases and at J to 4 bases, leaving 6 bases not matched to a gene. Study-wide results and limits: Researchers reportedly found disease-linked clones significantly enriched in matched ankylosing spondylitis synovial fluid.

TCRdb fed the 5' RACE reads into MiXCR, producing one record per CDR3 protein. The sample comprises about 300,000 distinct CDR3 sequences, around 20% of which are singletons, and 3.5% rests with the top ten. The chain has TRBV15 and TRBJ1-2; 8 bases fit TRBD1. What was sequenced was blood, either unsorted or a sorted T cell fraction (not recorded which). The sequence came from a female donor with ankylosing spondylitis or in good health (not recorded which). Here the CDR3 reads CATSSSGQAYGYTF. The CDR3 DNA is TGTGCCACCAGCTCTTCGGGACAGGCCTATGGCTACACCTTC.